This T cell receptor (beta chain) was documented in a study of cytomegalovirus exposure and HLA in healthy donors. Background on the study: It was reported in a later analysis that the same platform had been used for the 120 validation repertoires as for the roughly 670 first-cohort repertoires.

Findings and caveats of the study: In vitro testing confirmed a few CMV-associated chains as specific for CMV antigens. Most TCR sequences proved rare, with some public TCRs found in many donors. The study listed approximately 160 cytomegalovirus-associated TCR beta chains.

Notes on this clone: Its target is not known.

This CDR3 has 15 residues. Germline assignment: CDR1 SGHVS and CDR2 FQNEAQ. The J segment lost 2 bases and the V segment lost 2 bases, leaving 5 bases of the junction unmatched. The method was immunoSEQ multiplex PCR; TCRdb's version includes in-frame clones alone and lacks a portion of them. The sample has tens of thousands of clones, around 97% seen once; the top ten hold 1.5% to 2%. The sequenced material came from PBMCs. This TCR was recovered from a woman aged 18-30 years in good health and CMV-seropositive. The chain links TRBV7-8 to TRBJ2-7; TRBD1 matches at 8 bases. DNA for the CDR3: TGTGCCAGCAGCTTACCTCCAGGGGGCCCCTACGAGCAGTACTTC. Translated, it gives CASSLPPGGPYEQYF.